Below are 27 T cell receptor beta chains sequenced from a single sample in a study of response to subunit inactivated influenza vaccine. TCRdb recomputed calls from the RT-PCR reads with MiXCR, one row per CDR3 protein. The sample comprises roughly 500,000 distinct CDR3 sequences, approximately 16% of which are singletons, and approximately 3% rests with the top ten. The material sequenced was CD4+ T cells sorted from PBMCs, taken roughly 24 months after vaccination. The receptor set was obtained from a man between 50 and 75 years old who received an inactivated influenza vaccine.

This clonotype was recorded at least ten times. This rearrangement joins TRBV5-1 to TRBJ1-2; 9 bases match TRBD1. V trimming: 2 bases; J trimming: 5 bases; junction bases outside the gene matches: 7. CDR1 SGHRS and CDR2 YFSETQ come from the germline V gene. The CDR3 extends over 15 amino acids. The CDR3 bases are TGCGCCAGCAGCTTTGAGACAGGGGGAAAGTATGGCTACACCTTC. Translated: CASSFETGGKYGYTF.

This clonotype showed up just a few times. The gene calls are TRBV5-1 and TRBJ2-3, with TRBD2 matching over 13 bases. The junction had 7 bases not matched to a gene; V was cut back by 4 bases and J by 5 bases. The CDR3 extends over 16 amino acids. Germline V gene data show CDR1 as SGHRS and CDR2 as YFSETQ. CDR3 nucleotides: TGCGCCAGCAGCCAAGGACTAGCGGGAGCCATAGATACGCAGTATTTT. This gives the protein CASSQGLAGAIDTQYF. Full variable domain (rest looked up from reference TRBV5-1 and TRBJ2-3): KAGVTQTPRYLIKTRGQQVTLSCSPISGHRSVSWYQQTPGQGLQFLFEYFSETQRNKGNFPGRFSGRQFSNSRSEMNVSTLELGDSALYLCASSQGLAGAIDTQYFGPGTRLTVL.

The V call is TRBV6-2 or TRBV6-3, the J call TRBJ1-1; perhaps TRBD1 as D (6 bases). The CDR3 consists of 15 residues. Germline values: CDR1 MNHEY, CDR2 SVGEGT. V shed 6 bases and J shed 1 base, with 15 bases lying between them. CDR3 sequence reads: CASRNQGLGNTEAFF. In DNA, the CDR3 is TGTGCCAGCAGAAATCAGGGGCTCGGGAACACTGAAGCTTTCTTT.

This clonotype was counted a few times. This chain joins TRBV7-8 and TRBJ2-3; TRBD2 matches 12 bases. J lost 0 bases, V lost 3 bases, and 1 base had no gene match. This CDR3 region has 16 residues. Germline V gene lookup returns CDR1 SGHVS and CDR2 FQNEAQ. CDR3 in DNA: TGTGCCAGCAGCTTTACTAGCGGGAGGAGCACAGATACGCAGTATTTT. Residues: CASSFTSGRSTDTQYF. The full variable domain, its missing parts supplied by reference TRBV7-8 and TRBJ2-3, is GAGVSQSPRYKVAKRGQDVALRCDPISGHVSLFWYQQALGQGPEFLTYFQNEAQLDKSGLPSDRFFAERPEGSVSTLKIQRTQQEDSAVYLCASSFTSGRSTDTQYFGPGTRLTVL.

This clonotype showed up just a few times. The V gene is TRBV14, the J gene TRBJ2-3; TRBD2 might be the D (5 bases). Germline V gives CDR1 SGHDN, CDR2 FVKESK. Trimming shortened V by 3 bases and J by 3 bases, and 10 bases separated the two germline ends. The CDR3 contains 14 residues. The CDR3 sequence: CASSHGRGTDTQYF. The CDR3 nucleotides read TGTGCCAGCAGCCATGGTCGGGGTACAGATACGCAGTATTTT.

The chain links TRBV28 to TRBJ2-7, with D maybe TRBD1 (5 bases). The V gene lost 4 bases and the J gene lost 2 bases, with 6 bases spanning the gap. CDR1 MDHEN and CDR2 SYDVKM come from the germline V gene. This CDR3 spans 12 amino acids. The DNA for the CDR3 is TGTGCCAGCAGTTACAGGCCCTACGAGCAGTACTTC. Translating gives CASSYRPYEQYF.

This chain connects TRBV7-2 to TRBJ2-2, with D maybe TRBD2 (6 bases). The length of the CDR3 is 16 residues. The ends were cut back, 3 bases at V and 1 base at J, with 12 bases in the middle. Germline-derived CDR1 and CDR2 are SGHTA and FQGNSA. CDR3 DNA sequence: TGTGCCAGCAGCTTCGGACTAACTGGGAACACCGGGGAGCTGTTTTTT. Protein sequence: CASSFGLTGNTGELFF.

On this clonotype itself: One junction end does not reproduce the germline sequence, and a read error may be involved. J is TRBJ2-1 and V is TRBV6-2 or TRBV6-3; the match to TRBD2 covers 7 bases. CDR3 length: 16 residues. Germline V gene lookup returns CDR1 MNHEY and CDR2 SVGEGT. The CDR3 region has the DNA TGTGCCAGCAATTACATCGCGGGAGCGGCCGAGGATGAGCAGTTCTTC. This codes for CASNYIAGAAEDEQFF.

This clonotype came up many times. The V and J genes are TRBV6-5 and TRBJ1-6; D remains unclear. Trimming shortened V by 2 bases and J by 7 bases, and 18 bases separated the two germline ends. The germline V gene encodes CDR1 MNHEY and CDR2 SVGAGI. The CDR3 covers 17 residues. The DNA of the CDR3 is TGTGCCAGCAGTTACCGCGACACCCGATCGGGGAATTCACCCCTCCACTTT. It yields the protein CASSYRDTRSGNSPLHF.

There are a few counts of this clonotype. The chain combines TRBV9 with TRBJ2-2; the D is unclear. Germline lookup yields CDR1 SGDLS and CDR2 YYNGEE. The CDR3 runs 16 residues. The V end was cut by 0 bases, the J end by 4 bases, with 13 bases between. The CDR3 spells CASSVGSRTLTGELFF. CDR3 DNA sequence: TGTGCCAGCAGCGTAGGGTCTAGAACCCTCACCGGGGAGCTGTTTTTT.

The rearrangement uses TRBV29-1 and TRBJ2-7; tentatively, D is TRBD1 (5 bases). V was clipped by 4 bases and J by 2 bases, with 9 bases between them. The CDR3 length is 12 residues. The germline V gene has CDR1 SQVTM and CDR2 ANQGSEA. CDR3: CSVANRTYEQYF. Written as DNA, the CDR3 is TGCAGCGTTGCTAACAGGACCTACGAGCAGTACTTC.

J is TRBJ2-3 and V is TRBV6-5; D may be TRBD1 (7 bases). The CDR3 contains 17 residues. Germline V lookup: CDR1 MNHEY, CDR2 SVGAGI. Trimming removed 4 bases at V and 6 bases at J, with 23 bases between. The DNA for the CDR3 is TGTGCCAGCAGTTCAGACAGTGTCCCACAGGGGAGGGATACGCAGTATTTT. This sequence encodes CASSSDSVPQGRDTQYF.

The genes are TRBV2 and TRBJ2-1; tentatively, D is TRBD2 (5 bases). Germline V lookup: CDR1 SNHLY, CDR2 FYNNEI. Trimming left V 3 bases short and J 2 bases short, with 8 bases between. This CDR3 region has 14 residues. The DNA for the CDR3 is TGTGCCAGCAGTGACTCAGCGGCCTACAATGAGCAGTTCTTC. This gives the protein CASSDSAAYNEQFF.

The genes are TRBV20-1 and TRBJ2-7; TRBD1 aligns across 8 bases. There are 14 residues in the CDR3. Germline V gene sequence: CDR1 DFQATT, CDR2 SNEGSKA (reference sequence). V lost 6 bases to trimming and J lost 5 bases; unmatched junction nucleotides: 12. As DNA, the CDR3 is TGCAGTGCCCCTCCCGGGACAGGTCTCCACGAGCAGTACTTC. Protein sequence: CSAPPGTGLHEQYF.

The chain combines TRBV6-2 or TRBV6-3 with TRBJ1-5; D uncertain. Germline V CDR1 and CDR2: MNHEY, SVGEGT. The CDR3 sequence is 14 residues long. The V gene lost 5 bases and the J gene lost 0 bases, with 8 bases spanning the gap. CDR3 nucleotide sequence: TGTGCCAGCAGTAACAGATATAGCAATCAGCCCCAGCATTTT. Protein: CASSNRYSNQPQHF.

This clonotype was seen a handful of times. This chain uses TRBV5-4 with TRBJ2-4; D not resolved. CDR3 length: 14 residues. The V gene lost 3 bases and the J gene lost 1 base, with 8 bases spanning the gap. Germline-derived CDR1 and CDR2 are SGHNT and YYREEE (reference sequence). This CDR3 is CASSSVGAKNIQYF. The DNA for the CDR3 is TGTGCCAGCAGCTCGGTAGGCGCCAAAAACATTCAGTACTTC.

The chain is built from TRBV12-3 or TRBV12-4 and TRBJ1-2; 8 positions agree with TRBD1. The CDR3 has 16 amino acids. The V and J ends lost 5 bases and 4 bases, in that order; junction bases with no gene match: 12. The CDR3: CASSPLGWGTGYGYTF. The CDR3 coding sequence is TGTGCCAGCAGTCCCCTCGGGTGGGGGACAGGCTATGGCTACACCTTC.

This clonotype showed up just a few times. The chain has TRBV7-9 and TRBJ2-1; weak D call: TRBD1 (5 bases). There are 14 residues in the CDR3. Germline V gene sequence: CDR1 SEHNR, CDR2 FQNEAQ (reference sequence). Trimming pared 5 bases from V and 8 bases from J, leaving 16 bases between. The CDR3 is CASSPRQFSDEQFF. CDR3 bases: TGTGCCAGCAGCCCCCGACAGTTCTCGGATGAGCAGTTCTTC.

This clonotype was recorded at least ten times. This chain joins TRBV6-2 or TRBV6-3 and TRBJ1-1; 7 positions match TRBD1. The CDR3 contains 15 residues. After removal of 6 bases from V and 4 bases from J, the junction contained 11 bases not matched to a gene. Germline CDR1 reads MNHEY; CDR2 reads SVGEGT. This chain's CDR3 is CASSRGQAVGTEAFF. The CDR3 bases are TGTGCCAGCAGCCGCGGACAGGCGGTAGGCACTGAAGCTTTCTTT.

This clonotype has only a few counts. J is TRBJ2-7 and V is TRBV15, with TRBD1 identical over 7 bases. The J segment lost 5 bases and the V segment lost 1 base, leaving 5 bases of the junction unmatched. CDR1 and CDR2 from the germline V gene are LNHNV and YYDKDF (reference sequence). The CDR3 sequence is 14 residues long. CDR3 in amino acids: CATSRGQGVNEQYF. DNA of the CDR3: TGTGCCACCAGCAGAGGACAGGGAGTGAACGAGCAGTACTTC.

This clonotype came up once. This chain links TRBV10-3 with TRBJ2-2; no clear D. The germline V and J ends were trimmed by 0 bases and 8 bases, with 10 bases remaining between them. Germline V gene data show CDR1 as ENHRY and CDR2 as SYGVKD. CDR3 length: 14 residues. This CDR3 is CAISESVTSGELFF. Here the CDR3 DNA reads TGTGCCATCAGTGAGTCTGTAACTTCGGGGGAGCTGTTTTTT.

This clonotype showed up just a few times. This chain connects TRBV5-6 to TRBJ2-1, with TRBD2 matching over 11 bases. CDR1 and CDR2 from the germline V gene are SGHDT and YYEEEE. The CDR3 loop spans 16 amino acids. V lost 3 bases to trimming and J lost 7 bases; unmatched junction nucleotides: 9. CDR3: CASSSPLAGVRNEQFF. CDR3 coding DNA: TGTGCCAGCAGCTCACCACTAGCGGGAGTAAGGAATGAGCAGTTCTTC.

This clonotype was counted a few times. This rearrangement joins TRBV29-1 to TRBJ2-5; D uncertain. V shed 3 bases and J shed 4 bases, with 6 bases lying between them. CDR3 length equals 11 residues. Germline V gene data show CDR1 as SQVTM and CDR2 as ANQGSEA. Here the CDR3 DNA reads TGCAGCGTTGAGGTGGCAGAGACCCAGTACTTC. It translates to CSVEVAETQYF.

At least ten counts were recorded for this clonotype. The chain has TRBV10-3 and TRBJ2-3, with 9 bases fitting TRBD1. Germline trimming cut 10 bases from V and 4 bases from J; bases unmatched to any gene: 6. The CDR3 covers 13 residues. Germline V CDR1 and CDR2: ENHRY, SYGVKD. For the CDR3, the DNA is TGTGCCAGCACCGGGACAGGGCCAGATACGCAGTATTTT. It is translated as CASTGTGPDTQYF.

This chain connects TRBV20-1 to TRBJ1-5; TRBD1 aligns across 7 bases. CDR1 is DFQATT and CDR2 is SNEGSKA in the germline V gene (reference sequence). The CDR3 runs to 12 residues. With 3 bases clipped from V and 6 bases from J, the junction kept 2 bases outside the gene matches. As DNA, the CDR3 is TGCAGTGCTAGGGCAGGGGGTCAGCCCCAGCATTTT. It translates to CSARAGGQPQHF.

The chain couples TRBV20-1 to TRBJ2-3; D gene uncertain. V was trimmed by 2 bases and J by 6 bases, leaving 15 bases between them. This CDR3 has 14 amino acids. Looked up from germline, CDR1 is DFQATT and CDR2 is SNEGSKA (reference sequence). CDR3 nucleotide sequence: TGCAGTGCTAGAAATTTTTGGACCCACGATACGCAGTATTTT. This sequence encodes CSARNFWTHDTQYF.

This clonotype was counted a few times. V usage is TRBV7-9 and J usage is TRBJ1-1; D remains ambiguous. The CDR3 runs to 15 residues. CDR1 is SEHNR and CDR2 is FQNEAQ in the germline V gene (reference sequence). V was clipped by 5 bases and J by 0 bases, with 13 bases between them. In DNA form, the CDR3 reads TGTGCCAGCAGCAACAATCCACAGTTGAACACTGAAGCTTTCTTT. Its protein product is CASSNNPQLNTEAFF.